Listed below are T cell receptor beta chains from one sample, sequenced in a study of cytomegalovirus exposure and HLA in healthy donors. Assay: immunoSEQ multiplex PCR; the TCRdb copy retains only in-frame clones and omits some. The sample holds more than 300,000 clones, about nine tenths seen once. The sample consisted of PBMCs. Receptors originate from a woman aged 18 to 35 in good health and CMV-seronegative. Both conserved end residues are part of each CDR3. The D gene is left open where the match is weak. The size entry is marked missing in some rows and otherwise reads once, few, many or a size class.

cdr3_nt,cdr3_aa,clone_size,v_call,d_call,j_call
TGTGCCAGCAGGCAGTACAGGGGTGGTGGCTACACCTTC,CASRQYRGGGYTF,NA,TRBV28,TRBD1,TRBJ1-2
TGCGCCAGCAGCGATCTAGCGGGGGCCGCCTACGAGCAGTACTTC,CASSDLAGAAYEQYF,NA,TRBV5-1,TRBD2,TRBJ2-7
TGTGCCAGCAGCGTTATAACAGATACGCAGTATTTT,CASSVITDTQYF,NA,TRBV9,NA,TRBJ2-3
TGTGCCAGCAGCTTGGGGACAGCCGGGGAGCTGTTTTTT,CASSLGTAGELFF,NA,TRBV7-6,TRBD1,TRBJ2-2
TGTGCCTGGAGTCCCGGGACACCCGAGGGCTACACCTTC,CAWSPGTPEGYTF,NA,TRBV30,NA,TRBJ1-2
TGTGCCAGCAGCCCGACAGGTTCGGCCCAAAACACCATATATTTT,CASSPTGSAQNTIYF,NA,TRBV28,NA,TRBJ1-3
TGTGCCAGCATGGGACTAGCGATCAATGAGCAGTTCTTC,CASMGLAINEQFF,NA,TRBV27,TRBD2,TRBJ2-1
TGTGCCAGCAGCCCTTCACCGGGACAGCATGAAAAACTGTTTTTT,CASSPSPGQHEKLFF,NA,TRBV7-7,TRBD1,TRBJ1-4
TGTGCCAGCAGCCCCGGGAAAGAGACCCAGTACTTC,CASSPGKETQYF,once,TRBV27,NA,TRBJ2-5
TGTGCCAGCAGTTCCGAGCCCATGACAGGGAGACGGGGCTACACCTTC,CASSSEPMTGRRGYTF,NA,TRBV28,TRBD1,TRBJ1-2